This T cell receptor beta chain was retrieved from a study of beta chain features in type 1 diabetes (dated by TCRdb to between 2018 and 2020). At the level of the whole study: Patients and healthy donors did not differ in mean age, gender distribution, total cell number or subset yield. A total of around 100 million sorted cells were examined across all samples, and RNA yield correlated strongly with the number of cells per subset. The study compared TCRB repertoires of sorted circulating CD4+ T cell subsets between recently diagnosed type 1 diabetes patients and matched healthy donors. Naive and central memory subsets were obtained from all 30 or so donors, but regulatory and stem cell-like memory subsets were isolated from only 8 patients and roughly 8 healthy donors.

In its sample, this clone was seen a few times. Its antigen is currently not known. Base-call qualities are not available, and no considerably larger clone is one nucleotide away. CDR1 and CDR2, looked up from the germline V gene (reference sequence), are SEHNR and FQNEAQ. Counted from cysteine to phenylalanine, this CDR3 has 13 amino acids. Of the read, only the CDR3 DNA is kept; its 39 bases are in frame from base 1. For this chain, trimming is 4 bases at the V end and 7 bases at the J end, and the number of junction bases without a gene match is 5. Findings and caveats that apply to the study as a whole: A moderate but significant shortening of TCRB CDR3 length was observed in type 1 diabetes patients in all four CD4+ subsets. At VDJ recombination sites, patients with type 1 diabetes made fewer insertions and deleted more nucleotides, a pattern implying thymic rearrangement abnormalities. Because small numbers of individuals were included in the HLA sub-analyses, any influence of HLA type on TCRB rearrangement was left unresolved. Naive, central memory and regulatory TCRB repertoires appeared to be more alike among patients than among healthy donors. PCR may preferentially amplify shorter templates, but because patient and control samples were amplified and corrected together, any resulting skew would affect both groups equally. Because cDNA was sequenced instead of genomic DNA, activated cells with high expression could be over-represented, although the groups did not differ in activation or CD3 levels.

From each donor, a single peripheral blood sample of about 100 mL on average was drawn into heparinised tubes. Naive, central memory, regulatory and stem cell-like memory CD4+ T cells were sorted on a BD FACSAria II using a panel including CD45RO, CCR7, CD25, CD127, CD95 and CD27. Purity was above 95% for every sorted population. PBMCs were isolated right away by Lymphoprep density gradient centrifugation and were stained directly, without culture. To minimize batch effects, samples were stained and sorted in pairs, one healthy donor with one patient per experiment. The entire isolated RNA was reverse transcribed using the High Capacity cDNA Reverse Transcription Kit, and thus expressed TCRB transcripts were sequenced. Deep immunoSEQ sequencing was performed on naive, central memory and regulatory T cell samples, with an average of roughly 3.6 million total reads per sample. After sorted cells were lysed in RLT buffer, RNA was extracted with DNase-treated RNeasy Micro or Mini kits, with the choice depending on cell number. Each cell subset was processed on its own to prevent cross-contamination, while patient and healthy donor samples were processed together. Using the immunoSEQ multiplex PCR, TCRB sequences were amplified from cDNA into 87-bp fragments spanning the CDR3 region. The amplicons were sequenced using the Illumina HiSeq platform. Per the source publication's procedure: Synthetic template baselines were used to correct PCR bias computationally, reads within Hamming distance 2 were collapsed, and singletons that could not be merged were discarded. Reads were aligned against IMGT so that V, D and J genes, CDR3 length and insertions or deletions at six rearrangement sites could be assigned. Within each subset, clonotype counts were normalized to the number of sorted cells before true diversity and Gini coefficients were calculated with the tcR R package. Repertoire sharing was quantified using the overlap coefficient calculated on TCRB nucleotide sequences. TCRdb holds this immuneACCESS table with in-frame rearrangements only. Some clones are missing; in checked studies, unresolved V genes explain under half, and the rest has no known cause. The V and J calls and clone size were taken over from that table, and D and trimming were inferred from the DNA. In all, the sample holds 150,000 to 190,000 clones, and about 9.3% of those were seen once. The top ten clonotypes cover 0.45% to 0.5% of the sample.

Sequenced input: central memory CD4+ T cells from blood. Recombination joined TRBV7-9 with TRBJ1-2, with 8 bases aligning to TRBD1. This receptor was identified in a man aged 25-45 years with type 1 diabetes. The CDR3 in this case is CASSSQGASGYTF. The DNA is as follows: TGTGCCAGCAGCTCCCAGGGGGCTTCTGGCTACACCTTC. With all but the CDR3 taken from the reference TRBV7-9 and TRBJ1-2 genes, the full variable domain is: DTGVSQNPRHKITKRGQNVTFRCDPISEHNRLYWYRQTLGQGPEFLTYFQNEAQLEKSRLLSDRFSAERPKGSFSTLEIQRTEQGDSAMYLCASSSQGASGYTFGSGTRLTVV.